This paragraph reports one T cell receptor (beta chain). Its antigen is unidentified. The CDR3 covers 18 residues. Germline V lookup: CDR1 SGHRS, CDR2 YFSETQ. With V trimmed by 8 bases and J by 9 bases, 21 bases remained unmatched. Sampled while nominally healthy, donors likely had unrecorded immune exposures. This sample stems from a study of cytomegalovirus exposure and HLA in healthy donors. Study-level findings and limits: An apparent linkage of common viral pathogens to several of the most significant clusters emerged in a later analysis. For most TCR beta V segments, an earlier analysis put the productive rate at about 87% or about 30% of the time. The likely origin of a cluster of highly shared sequence variants was a sequencing artifact.

Both 60 Vbeta primers and 13 Jbeta primers went into the PCR. Assay used: immunoSEQ multiplex PCR; TCRdb lists only in-frame clones, some missing. Of more than 95,000 clones listed, approximately 10% were seen once; the top ten hold roughly 4.2%. The sequence was obtained from a woman aged 18-29 years in good health and CMV-seropositive. The sequenced sample consisted of PBMCs. This chain connects TRBV5-1 to TRBJ2-1, with 12 bases identical to TRBD2. In DNA, the CDR3 is TGCGCCAGTTCCACAGGGGTTGGTGCTAGCGGGAGGGCTATTGAGCAGTTCTTC. Translated, it gives CASSTGVGASGRAIEQFF.